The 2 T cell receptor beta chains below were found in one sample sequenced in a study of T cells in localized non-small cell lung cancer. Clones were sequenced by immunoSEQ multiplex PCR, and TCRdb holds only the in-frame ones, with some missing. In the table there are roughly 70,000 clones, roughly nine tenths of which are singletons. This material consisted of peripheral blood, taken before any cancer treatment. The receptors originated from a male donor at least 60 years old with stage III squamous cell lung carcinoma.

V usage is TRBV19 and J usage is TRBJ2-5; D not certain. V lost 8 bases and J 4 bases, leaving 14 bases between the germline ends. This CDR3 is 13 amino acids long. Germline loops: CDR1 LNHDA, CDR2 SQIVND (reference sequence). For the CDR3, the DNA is TGTGCCAGTCTGGACGGACCGTCAGAGACCCAGTACTTC. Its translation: CASLDGPSETQYF.

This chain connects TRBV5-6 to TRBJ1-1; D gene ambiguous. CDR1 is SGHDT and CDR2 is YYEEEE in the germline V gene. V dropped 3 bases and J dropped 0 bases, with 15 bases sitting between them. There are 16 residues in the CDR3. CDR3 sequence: CASSSMDELMNTEAFF. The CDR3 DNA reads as TGTGCCAGCAGCTCAATGGATGAGCTCATGAACACTGAAGCTTTCTTT.